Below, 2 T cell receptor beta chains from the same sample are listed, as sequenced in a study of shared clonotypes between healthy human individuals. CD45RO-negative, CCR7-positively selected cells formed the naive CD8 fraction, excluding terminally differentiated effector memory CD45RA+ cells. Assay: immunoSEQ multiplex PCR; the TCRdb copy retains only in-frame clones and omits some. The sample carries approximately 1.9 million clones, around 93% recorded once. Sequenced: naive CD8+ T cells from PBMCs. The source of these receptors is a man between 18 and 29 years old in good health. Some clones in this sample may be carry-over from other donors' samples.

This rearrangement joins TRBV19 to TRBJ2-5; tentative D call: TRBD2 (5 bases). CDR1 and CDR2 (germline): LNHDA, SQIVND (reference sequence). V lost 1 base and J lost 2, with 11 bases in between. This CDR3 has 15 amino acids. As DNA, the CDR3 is TGTGCCAGTAGTATAGTCTGGAGGAATCAAGAGACCCAGTACTTC. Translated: CASSIVWRNQETQYF.

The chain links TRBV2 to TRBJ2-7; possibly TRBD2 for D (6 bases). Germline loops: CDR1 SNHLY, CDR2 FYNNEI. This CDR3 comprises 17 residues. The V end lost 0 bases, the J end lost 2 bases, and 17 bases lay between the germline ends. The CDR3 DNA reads TGTGCCAGCAGTGAAGCGATTGTAGCGGAACGAACCTACGAGCAGTACTTC. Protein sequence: CASSEAIVAERTYEQYF.